This T cell receptor beta chain is from a study of post-analysis software for immune sequencing data. Overall study: Multiple sclerosis in the patients followed relapsing-remitting, secondary progressive and progressive-relapsing courses. Study-wide results and limits: Controls showed lower frequencies than patients for roughly five TRBV segments, and TRBV5-6, TRBV5-1 and TRBV20-1 were among these.

The table lists this clonotype with a few counts. Its target is not known. Carried by the TCR beta cDNA libraries were unique molecular identifiers. Once roughly 1 to 10 million T cells were used, roughly 0.5 million cDNA molecules resulted. One entry per CDR3 protein, called by TCRdb with MiXCR from the PCR reads. The repertoire holds 700,000 to 800,000 distinct CDR3 sequences, about 27% seen once, with 0.56% in the top ten. The CDR3 sequence is 15 residues long. Germline V gene lookup returns CDR1 SGHTA and CDR2 FQGNSA. The V and J ends lost 4 bases and 3 bases respectively, with 13 bases between them.

The origin of this receptor is a girl aged 5-17 years with multiple sclerosis. The material sequenced was blood. V and J are TRBV7-2 and TRBJ2-1, with D perhaps assigned TRBD1 or TRBD2 (6 bases each). The CDR3 DNA reads TGTGCCAGCAGCTCACCCCGGGGGCTCTACAATGAGCAGTTCTTC. Protein: CASSSPRGLYNEQFF.